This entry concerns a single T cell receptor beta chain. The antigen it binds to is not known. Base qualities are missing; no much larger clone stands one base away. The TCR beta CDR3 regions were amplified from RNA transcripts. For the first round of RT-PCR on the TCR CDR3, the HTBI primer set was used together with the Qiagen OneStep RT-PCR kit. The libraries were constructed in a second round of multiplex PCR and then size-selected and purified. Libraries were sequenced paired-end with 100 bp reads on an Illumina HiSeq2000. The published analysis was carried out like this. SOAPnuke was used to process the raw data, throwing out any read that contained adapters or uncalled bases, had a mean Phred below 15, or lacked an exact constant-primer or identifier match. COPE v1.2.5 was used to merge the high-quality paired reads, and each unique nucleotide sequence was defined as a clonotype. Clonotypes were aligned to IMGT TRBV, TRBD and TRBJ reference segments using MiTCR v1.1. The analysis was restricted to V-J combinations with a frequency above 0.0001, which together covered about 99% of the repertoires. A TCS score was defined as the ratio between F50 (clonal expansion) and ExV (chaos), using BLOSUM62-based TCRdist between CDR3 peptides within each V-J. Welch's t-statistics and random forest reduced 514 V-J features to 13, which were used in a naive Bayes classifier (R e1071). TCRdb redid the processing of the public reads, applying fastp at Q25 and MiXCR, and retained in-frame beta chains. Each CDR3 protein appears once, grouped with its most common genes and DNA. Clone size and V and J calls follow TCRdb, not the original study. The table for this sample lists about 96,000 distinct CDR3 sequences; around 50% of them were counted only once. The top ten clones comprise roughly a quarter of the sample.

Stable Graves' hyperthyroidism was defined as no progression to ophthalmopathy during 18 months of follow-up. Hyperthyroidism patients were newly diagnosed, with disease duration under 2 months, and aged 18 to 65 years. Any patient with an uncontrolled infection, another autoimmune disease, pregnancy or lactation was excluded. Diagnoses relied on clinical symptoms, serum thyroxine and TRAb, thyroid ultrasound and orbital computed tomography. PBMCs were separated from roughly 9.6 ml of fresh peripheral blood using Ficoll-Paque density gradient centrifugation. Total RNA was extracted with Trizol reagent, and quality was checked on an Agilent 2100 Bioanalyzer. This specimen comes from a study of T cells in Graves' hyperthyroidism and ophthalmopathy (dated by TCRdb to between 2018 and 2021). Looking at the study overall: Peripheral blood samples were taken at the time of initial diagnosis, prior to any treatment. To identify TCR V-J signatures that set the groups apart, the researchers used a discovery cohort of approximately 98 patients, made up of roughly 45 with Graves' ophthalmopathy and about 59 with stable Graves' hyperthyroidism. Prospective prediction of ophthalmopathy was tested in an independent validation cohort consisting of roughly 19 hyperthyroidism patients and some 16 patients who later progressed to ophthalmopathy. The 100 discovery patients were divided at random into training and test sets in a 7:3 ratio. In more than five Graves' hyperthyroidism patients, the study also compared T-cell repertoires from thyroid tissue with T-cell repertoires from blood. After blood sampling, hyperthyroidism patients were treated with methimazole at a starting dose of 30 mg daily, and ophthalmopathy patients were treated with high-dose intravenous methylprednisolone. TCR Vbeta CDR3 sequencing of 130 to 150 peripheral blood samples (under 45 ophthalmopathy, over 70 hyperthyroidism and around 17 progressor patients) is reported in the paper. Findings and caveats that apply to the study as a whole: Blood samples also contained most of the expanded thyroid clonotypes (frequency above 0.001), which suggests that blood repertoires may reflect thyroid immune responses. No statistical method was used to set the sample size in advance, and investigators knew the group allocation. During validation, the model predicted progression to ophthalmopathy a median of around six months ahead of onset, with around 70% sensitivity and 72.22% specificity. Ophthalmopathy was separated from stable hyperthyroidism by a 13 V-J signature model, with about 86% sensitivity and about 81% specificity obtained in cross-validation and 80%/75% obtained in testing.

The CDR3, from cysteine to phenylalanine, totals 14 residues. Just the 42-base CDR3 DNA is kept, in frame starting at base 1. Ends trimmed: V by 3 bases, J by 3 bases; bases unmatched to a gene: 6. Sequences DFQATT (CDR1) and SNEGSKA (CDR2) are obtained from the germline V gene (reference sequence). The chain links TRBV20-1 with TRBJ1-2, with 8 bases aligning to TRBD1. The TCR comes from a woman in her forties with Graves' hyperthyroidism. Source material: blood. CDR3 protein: CSARTGELHYGYTF. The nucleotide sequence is TGCAGTGCTAGGACAGGGGAGCTTCACTATGGCTACACCTTC.